The T cell receptor (beta chain) under discussion was sequenced for a study of shared clonotypes between healthy human individuals. As for the study in general: Donors had three CD4 naive, three CD4 memory, two CD8 naive and one CD8 memory plate apiece. Findings and caveats of the study: Sharing across four donors was highest in naive CD4 (roughly 5%) and lowest in memory CD8 (0.4%).

Details on this clone: Its matching antigen is unknown.

Genomic DNA of each subset was evenly split across several immunoSEQ plates. The table came from immunoSEQ multiplex PCR; TCRdb's copy has only in-frame clones and leaves some out. The sample has roughly 640,000 clones, approximately 97% seen once. Germline V gene data show CDR1 as SGHNT and CDR2 as YYREEE (reference sequence). V lost 4 bases and J lost 3, with 16 bases in between. This CDR3 spans 15 amino acids. This receptor was obtained from a woman under 40 in good health. The sequenced sample consisted of naive CD4+ T cells sorted from blood. Subset denoted: CD45RA+ positively selected. The chain links TRBV5-4 to TRBJ1-1; D possibly corresponds to TRBD1 (6 bases). This CDR3 reads CASSPGQRGDTEAFF. CDR3 in DNA: TGTGCCAGCAGCCCCGGACAGCGGGGGGACACTGAAGCTTTCTTT.